The rows below give T cell receptor beta chains drawn from one sample of a study of T cell responses to AZD1222 COVID-19 vaccine. The data were produced by immunoSEQ multiplex PCR, yet TCRdb's version contains in-frame clones alone and is incomplete. The top ten clones hold about 1.1% of a sample with approximately 130,000 clones, 92% of them seen once. The material sequenced was peripheral blood, taken on day 0 of AZD1222 vaccination. These receptors originate from an adult in good health. Each CDR3 is given with its conserved first and last residue. D genes are given only for firm matches. Some rows have no size entry. The others give once, few or many, or a class for an expanded clone.

>NA|TRBV7-3|NA|TRBJ1-3
TGTGCCAGCAGACCCAACAGCTCTGGAAACACCATATATTTT
CASRPNSSGNTIYF
>NA|TRBV18|once|TRBJ1-6
TGTGCCAGCTCACCCGGTCTATCTATGGCGCCTGTGGGATCACCCCTCCACTTT
CASSPGLSMAPVGSPLHF
>NA|TRBV4-2|NA|TRBJ2-1
TGTGCCAGCAGCCAAGTCGGGGTTTGGCGGGACAGCTCCTACAATGAGCAGTTCTTC
CASSQVGVWRDSSYNEQFF
>NA|TRBV6-1|NA|TRBJ2-2
TGTGCCAGCAGTGCAGTGACAGGAGATCTGGTCGGGGAGCTGTTTTTT
CASSAVTGDLVGELFF
>TRBD1|TRBV3-1/TRBV3-2|NA|TRBJ1-5
TGTGCCAGCAGCTTCGGACAGGGGTCAAATCAGCCCCAGCATTTT
CASSFGQGSNQPQHF
>NA|TRBV7-2|NA|TRBJ2-1
TGTGCCAGCAGCCCAAGGGTAGGGGGAGTCCCCTACAATGAGCAGTTCTTC
CASSPRVGGVPYNEQFF
>TRBD2|TRBV29-1|NA|TRBJ2-3
TGCAGCGTTGAAGATCCCGCTAGCGGGAGGACCACAGATACGCAGTATTTT
CSVEDPASGRTTDTQYF
>TRBD1|TRBV6-1|NA|TRBJ2-2
TGTGCCAGCAGCCAGACAGGGGAGACCGGGGAGCTGTTTTTT
CASSQTGETGELFF
>TRBD1|TRBV6-5|NA|TRBJ1-2
TGTGCCAGCAGCCCCTTCGGGACAGTAGATGGCTACACCTTC
CASSPFGTVDGYTF
>NA|TRBV6-6|NA|TRBJ2-7
TGTGCCAGCAGTCATCTCCGGGACGACGACGAGCAGTACTTC
CASSHLRDDDEQYF
>NA|TRBV21-1|NA|TRBJ1-5
TGTGCCAGCAGCAAAGGGGTAGGGGATAGCAATCAGCCCCAGCATTTT
CASSKGVGDSNQPQHF
>NA|TRBV7-9|NA|TRBJ1-2
TGTGCCAGCAGCATCGGGGAAAACTATGGCTACACCTTC
CASSIGENYGYTF
>TRBD2|TRBV7-2|NA|TRBJ2-1
TGTGCCAGCAGCGTACTAGCGGGTTACTACAATGAGCAGTTCTTC
CASSVLAGYYNEQFF
>TRBD2|TRBV11-2|NA|TRBJ2-1
TGTGCCAGCAGCTTCCGACTAGCGGGAGACGGTGAGCAGTTCTTC
CASSFRLAGDGEQFF
>NA|TRBV6-1|NA|TRBJ1-2
TGTGCCAGCAGTCCATTGGGGGATGGCTACACCTTC
CASSPLGDGYTF
>TRBD1|TRBV9|few|TRBJ1-5
TGTGCCAGCAGCGTACAGGGGGCGCGAGGTCAGCCCCAGCATTTT
CASSVQGARGQPQHF
>NA|TRBV11-2|NA|TRBJ2-3
TGTGCCAGCAGCCCACCAAGTGGGACTCGCACAGATACGCAGTATTTT
CASSPPSGTRTDTQYF
>NA|TRBV10-3|once|TRBJ2-7
TGTGCCATCAGTGAGTCGGCAGGGGGGGCTAGCTCCTACGAGCAGTACTTC
CAISESAGGASSYEQYF
>NA|TRBV19|once|TRBJ2-2
TGTGCCACCCAGGGGTGGGGTTCGGCACCCGGGGAGCTGTTTTTT
CATQGWGSAPGELFF
>TRBD2|TRBV2|NA|TRBJ2-7
TGTGCCAGCAGTGAAGGCCCAGCGGGAGGTATGGACGAGCAGTACTTC
CASSEGPAGGMDEQYF
>NA|TRBV5-4|NA|TRBJ1-5
TGTGCCAGCAGCTTGGCCGGGAGCGGCAATCAGCCCCAGCATTTT
CASSLAGSGNQPQHF
>NA|TRBV11-2|NA|TRBJ2-7
TGTGCCAGCAGCAGTGGGGGTTTTGGCTACGAGCAGTACTTC
CASSSGGFGYEQYF
>NA|TRBV5-1|NA|TRBJ2-2
TGCGCCAGCAGCTTGGCCAGGGAACTTCCCGGGGAGCTGTTTTTT
CASSLARELPGELFF
>NA|TRBV7-3|NA|TRBJ2-1
TGTGCCAGCAGCTTTTCGAGTGGAGGCAACAATGAGCAGTTCTTC
CASSFSSGGNNEQFF
>NA|TRBV5-1|NA|TRBJ2-2
TGCGCCAGCAGCTTGGACTTTGGGACCGGGGAGCTGTTTTTT
CASSLDFGTGELFF
>NA|TRBV24-1|NA|TRBJ2-7
TGTGCCACCAGTGCCCCAGCGATCTACGAGCAGTACTTC
CATSAPAIYEQYF
>TRBD2|TRBV3-1/TRBV3-2|NA|TRBJ2-1
TGTGCCAGCAGCCGGATTAGCGGGAGCTCCTACAATGAGCAGTTCTTC
CASSRISGSSYNEQFF
>NA|TRBV6-5|NA|TRBJ1-1
TGTGCCAGCAGCGATAGATACAGGGTGAACACTGAAGCTTTCTTT
CASSDRYRVNTEAFF
>TRBD1|TRBV6-5|NA|TRBJ1-2
TGTGCCAGCAGTCGGACAGGGGCATATGGCTACACCTTC
CASSRTGAYGYTF
>NA|TRBV5-1|NA|TRBJ2-2
TGCGCCAGCAGCTTGCGACCCACGAACACCGGGGAGCTGTTTTTT
CASSLRPTNTGELFF
>NA|TRBV3-1/TRBV3-2|once|TRBJ1-6
TGTGCCAGCAGCCCGGGACGGTCCTATAATTCACCCCTCCACTTT
CASSPGRSYNSPLHF
>TRBD2|TRBV28|NA|TRBJ2-2
TGTGCCAGCAGTGGAGCCGGGACTAGCGGTCCTGTCACCGGGGAGCTGTTTTTT
CASSGAGTSGPVTGELFF
>NA|TRBV28|NA|TRBJ1-5
TGTGCCAGCAGTTCCCCGGGGGGCGGCAATCAGCCCCAGCATTTT
CASSSPGGGNQPQHF
>NA|TRBV4-2|NA|TRBJ2-5
TGTGCCAGCAGCCAAGAACAGGGACGCGAGACCCAGTACTTC
CASSQEQGRETQYF
>NA|TRBV28|NA|TRBJ1-4
TGTGCCAGCAGTTCAGCAGCAGCAACTAATGAAAAACTGTTTTTT
CASSSAAATNEKLFF
>NA|TRBV9|NA|TRBJ1-1
TGTGCCAGCAGCGTAGGAGGTTCGTCTGAAGCTTTCTTT
CASSVGGSSEAFF
>NA|TRBV5-1|NA|TRBJ1-4
TGCGCCAGCAGCTTCTGGGGGCCCGGTGAAAAACTGTTTTTT
CASSFWGPGEKLFF
>NA|TRBV7-9|NA|TRBJ2-7
TGTGCCAGCAGCCCCCGAGGTAGCCAATCCTACGAGCAGTACTTC
CASSPRGSQSYEQYF
>TRBD1|TRBV6-5|NA|TRBJ1-4
TGTGCCAGCAAGTCGGACAGGGGTTTTGAAAAACTGTTTTTT
CASKSDRGFEKLFF
>TRBD1|TRBV25-1|NA|TRBJ1-3
TGTGCCAGCAGTGAAATTGACAGGGACAGAAACACCATATATTTT
CASSEIDRDRNTIYF
>TRBD1|TRBV15|NA|TRBJ1-1
TGTGCCACCAGCAGACGTGGACAGGGCGGAACTCAAGCTTTCTTT
CATSRRGQGGTQAFF
>TRBD2|TRBV4-1|NA|TRBJ2-3
TGCGCCAGCAGCCAAGACCAGGGACTAGCAGCGCAGTATTTT
CASSQDQGLAAQYF